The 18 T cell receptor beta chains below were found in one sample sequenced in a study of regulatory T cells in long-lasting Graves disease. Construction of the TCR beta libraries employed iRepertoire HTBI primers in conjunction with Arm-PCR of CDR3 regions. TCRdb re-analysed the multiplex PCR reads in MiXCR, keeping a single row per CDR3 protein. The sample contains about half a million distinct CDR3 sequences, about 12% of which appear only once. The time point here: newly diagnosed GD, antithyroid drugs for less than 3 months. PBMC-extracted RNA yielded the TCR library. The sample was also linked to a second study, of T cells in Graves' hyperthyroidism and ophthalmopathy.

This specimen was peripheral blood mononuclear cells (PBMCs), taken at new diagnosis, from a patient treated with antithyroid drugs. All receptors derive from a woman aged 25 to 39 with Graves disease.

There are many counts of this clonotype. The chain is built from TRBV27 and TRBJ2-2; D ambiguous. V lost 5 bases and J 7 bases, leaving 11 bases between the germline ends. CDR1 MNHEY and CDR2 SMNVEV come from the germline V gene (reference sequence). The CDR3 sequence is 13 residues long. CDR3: CASSAYKLGELFF. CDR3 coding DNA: TGTGCCAGCAGTGCCTACAAACTCGGGGAGCTGTTTTTT.

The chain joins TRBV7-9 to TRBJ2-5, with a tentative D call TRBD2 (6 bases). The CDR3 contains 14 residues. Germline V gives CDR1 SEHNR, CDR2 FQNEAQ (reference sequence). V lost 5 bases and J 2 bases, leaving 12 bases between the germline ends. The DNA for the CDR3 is TGTGCCAGCAGCACGCTCGCGGGACAAGAGACCCAGTACTTC. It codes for CASSTLAGQETQYF.

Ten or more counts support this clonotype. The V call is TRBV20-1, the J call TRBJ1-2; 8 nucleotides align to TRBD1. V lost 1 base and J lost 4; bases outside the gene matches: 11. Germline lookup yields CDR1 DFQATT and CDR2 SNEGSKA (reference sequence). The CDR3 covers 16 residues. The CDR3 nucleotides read TGCAGTGCTAGAGCACCCCGAACAGGGGGAATCTATGGCTACACCTTC. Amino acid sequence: CSARAPRTGGIYGYTF.

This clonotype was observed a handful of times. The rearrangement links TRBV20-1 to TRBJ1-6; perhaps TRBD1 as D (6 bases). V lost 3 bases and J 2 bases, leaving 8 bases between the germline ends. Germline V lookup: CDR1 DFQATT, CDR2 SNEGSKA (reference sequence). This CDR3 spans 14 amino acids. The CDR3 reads CSARRGAYNSPLHF. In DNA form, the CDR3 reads TGCAGTGCTAGGAGGGGGGCCTATAATTCACCCCTCCACTTT.

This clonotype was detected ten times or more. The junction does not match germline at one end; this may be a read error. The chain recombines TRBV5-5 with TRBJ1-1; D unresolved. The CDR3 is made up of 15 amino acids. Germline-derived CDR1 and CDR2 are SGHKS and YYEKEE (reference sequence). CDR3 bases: TGTGCCAGCAGCAGTGCAAGGACGGAGAACACTGAAGCTCTCTTT. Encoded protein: CASSSARTENTEALF.

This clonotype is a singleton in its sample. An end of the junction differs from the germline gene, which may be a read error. The CDR3 sequence is CASGEAAGGPETQYF. The CDR3 coding sequence is TGCGCCAGCGGTGAAGCGGCGGGAGGGCCAGAGACCCAGTACTTC. The chain links TRBV10-2 to TRBJ2-5; 9 nucleotides match TRBD2. Germline CDR1 is WSHSY and CDR2 is SAAADI. The CDR3 sequence is 15 residues long.

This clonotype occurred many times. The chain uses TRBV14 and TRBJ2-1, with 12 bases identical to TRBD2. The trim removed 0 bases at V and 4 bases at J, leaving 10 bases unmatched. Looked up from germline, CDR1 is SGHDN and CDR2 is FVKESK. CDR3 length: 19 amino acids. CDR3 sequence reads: CASSQELGKLAGGYNEQFF. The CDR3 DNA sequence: TGTGCCAGCAGCCAAGAGCTGGGGAAACTAGCGGGAGGTTACAATGAGCAGTTCTTC.

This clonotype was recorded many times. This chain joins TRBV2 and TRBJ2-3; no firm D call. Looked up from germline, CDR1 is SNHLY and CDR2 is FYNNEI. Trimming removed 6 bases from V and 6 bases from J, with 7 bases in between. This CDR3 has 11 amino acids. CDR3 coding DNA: TGTGCCAGCAGATTGTGGGATACGCAGTATTTT. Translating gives CASRLWDTQYF.

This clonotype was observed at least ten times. CDR3 protein: CASRTGQLYEQYF. The CDR3 DNA sequence: TGTGCCAGCAGGACGGGACAGCTTTACGAGCAGTACTTC. V is TRBV28 and J is TRBJ2-7; 7 nucleotides line up with TRBD1. The CDR3 sequence is 13 residues long. J lost 4 bases, V lost 6 bases, and 6 bases had no gene match. From germline, CDR1 is MDHEN and CDR2 SYDVKM.

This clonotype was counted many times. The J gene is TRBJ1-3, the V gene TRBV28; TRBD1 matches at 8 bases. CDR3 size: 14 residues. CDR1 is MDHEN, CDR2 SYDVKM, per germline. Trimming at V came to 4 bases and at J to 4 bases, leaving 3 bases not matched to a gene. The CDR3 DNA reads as TGTGCCAGCAGTTCCTGGACAGGGGGAAACACCATATATTTT. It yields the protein CASSSWTGGNTIYF.

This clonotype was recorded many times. CDR3: CASSYSGGTTDTQYF. The CDR3, as DNA: TGTGCCAGCAGTTACTCGGGGGGCACCACAGATACGCAGTATTTT. This chain connects TRBV6-5 to TRBJ2-3; D could derive from TRBD1 or TRBD2 (6 bases each). Trimming removed 0 bases at V and 2 bases at J, with 9 bases between. The germline V gene has CDR1 MNHEY and CDR2 SVGAGI. CDR3 length equals 15 residues.

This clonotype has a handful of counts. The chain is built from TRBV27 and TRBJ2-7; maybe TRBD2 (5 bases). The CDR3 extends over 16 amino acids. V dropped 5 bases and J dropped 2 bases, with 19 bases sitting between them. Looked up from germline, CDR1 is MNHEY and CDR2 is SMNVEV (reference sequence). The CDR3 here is CASSLLSAQTAYEQYF. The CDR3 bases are TGTGCCAGCAGTCTCCTTAGCGCCCAGACGGCCTACGAGCAGTACTTC.

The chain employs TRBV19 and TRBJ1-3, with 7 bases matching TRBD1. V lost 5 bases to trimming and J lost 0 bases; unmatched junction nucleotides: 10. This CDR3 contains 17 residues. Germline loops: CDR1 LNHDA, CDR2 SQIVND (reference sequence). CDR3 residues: CASSPRDRSISGNTIYF. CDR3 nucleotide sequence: TGTGCCAGTAGTCCCCGGGACAGATCAATCTCTGGAAACACCATATATTTT.

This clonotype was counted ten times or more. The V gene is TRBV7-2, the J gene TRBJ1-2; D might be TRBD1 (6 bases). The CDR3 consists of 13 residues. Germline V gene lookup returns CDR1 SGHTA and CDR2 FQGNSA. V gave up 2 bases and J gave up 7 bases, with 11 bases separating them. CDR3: CASSLRGISGYTF. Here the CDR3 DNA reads TGTGCCAGCAGCTTAAGGGGGATTAGTGGCTACACCTTC.

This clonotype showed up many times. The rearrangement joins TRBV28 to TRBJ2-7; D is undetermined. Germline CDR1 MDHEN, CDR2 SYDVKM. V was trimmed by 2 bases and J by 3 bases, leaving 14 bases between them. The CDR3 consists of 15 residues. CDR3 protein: CASSLSTMGVYEQYF. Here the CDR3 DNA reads TGTGCCAGCAGTTTAAGTACAATGGGCGTCTACGAGCAGTACTTC.

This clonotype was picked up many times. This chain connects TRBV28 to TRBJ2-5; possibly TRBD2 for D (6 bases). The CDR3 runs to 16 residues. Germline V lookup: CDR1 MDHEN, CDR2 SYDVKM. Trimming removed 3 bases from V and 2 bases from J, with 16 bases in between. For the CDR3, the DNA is TGTGCCAGCAGTTTTGGGGGGATAGCGCTTCAAGAGACCCAGTACTTC. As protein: CASSFGGIALQETQYF.

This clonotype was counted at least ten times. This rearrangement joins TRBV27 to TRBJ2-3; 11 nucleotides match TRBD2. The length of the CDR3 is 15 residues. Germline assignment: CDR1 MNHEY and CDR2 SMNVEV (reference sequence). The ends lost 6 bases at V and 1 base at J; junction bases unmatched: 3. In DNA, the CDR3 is TGTGCCAGCAGGACTAGCGGGAAAGGCACAGATACGCAGTATTTT. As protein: CASRTSGKGTDTQYF.

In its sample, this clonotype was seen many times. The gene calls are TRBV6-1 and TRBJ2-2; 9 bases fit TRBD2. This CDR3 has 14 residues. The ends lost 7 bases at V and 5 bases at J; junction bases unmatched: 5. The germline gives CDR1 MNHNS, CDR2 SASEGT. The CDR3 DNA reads TGTGCCAGCAAGAGGCGGGAGGGGACCGGGGAGCTGTTTTTT. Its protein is CASKRREGTGELFF.